This T cell receptor beta chain was recorded in a study of blood T cells in healthy people across ages. It was with a sample-barcoded 5' primer and a J-beta primer mix that a second PCR of roughly 7 to 12 cycles was run. Via MiXCR, TCRdb re-called the 5' RACE reads, giving one row per CDR3 protein. The repertoire includes 900,000 to 950,000 distinct CDR3 sequences, approximately 32% of them detected once, and 10% to 13% sits in the top ten. V shed 4 bases and J shed 1 base, with 14 bases lying between them. In germline, CDR1 is SGHDN, CDR2 FVKESK. The CDR3 contains 15 residues. Isolated per sample were at least 7 million PBMCs. The same sample was also used in a study of T cells of mothers and their children. As reported in that work: Three healthy Caucasian mothers gave samples, and so did their six children. Each child contributed around 3 million TCR beta CDR3 reads, while each mother contributed over 8 million.

The chain links TRBV14 to TRBJ2-7; D tentatively reads TRBD1 or TRBD2 (5 bases each). Sequencing used blood. This sequence was found in a woman aged 40 to 50 in good health. CDR3 nucleotide sequence: TGTGCCAGCAGCCGACAGACGACTATATCCTACGAGCAGTACTTC. Its protein product is CASSRQTTISYEQYF.